This TCR beta chain was retrieved from a study of a mutant IDH1 vaccine in newly diagnosed glioma. On the study more broadly: Beforehand, treatment had been radiotherapy, temozolomide, or both; the majority received both.

Indicated time point: week 47, end of study. A single vaccine dose contained 300 ug of mutant IDH1 20-mer peptide, and topical imiquimod was used with it. Method: immunoSEQ multiplex PCR; TCRdb's copy keeps in-frame clones and lacks some. The sample includes almost 95,000 clones, just under 90% seen only once; the top ten take over 0.6%. Study observations and caveats: Across multiple MHC alleles, 93.3% of patients had vaccine-induced responses.

The CDR3 is 15 residues long. V was trimmed by 4 bases and J by 2 bases, leaving 14 bases between them. Germline V gives CDR1 SGHRS, CDR2 YFSETQ. Comments on this clone: Its antigen is unidentified.

The sequenced sample was PBMCs, obtained from a glioma patient whose treatment included an IDH1 peptide vaccine. The TCR sequence derives from a woman in her forties or fifties with glioma. The rearrangement joins TRBV5-1 to TRBJ2-3; tentatively, D is TRBD2 (6 bases). The CDR3 protein is CASSAAGLITDTQYF. CDR3 nucleotides: TGCGCCAGCAGCGCCGCGGGGCTGATCACAGATACGCAGTATTTT.